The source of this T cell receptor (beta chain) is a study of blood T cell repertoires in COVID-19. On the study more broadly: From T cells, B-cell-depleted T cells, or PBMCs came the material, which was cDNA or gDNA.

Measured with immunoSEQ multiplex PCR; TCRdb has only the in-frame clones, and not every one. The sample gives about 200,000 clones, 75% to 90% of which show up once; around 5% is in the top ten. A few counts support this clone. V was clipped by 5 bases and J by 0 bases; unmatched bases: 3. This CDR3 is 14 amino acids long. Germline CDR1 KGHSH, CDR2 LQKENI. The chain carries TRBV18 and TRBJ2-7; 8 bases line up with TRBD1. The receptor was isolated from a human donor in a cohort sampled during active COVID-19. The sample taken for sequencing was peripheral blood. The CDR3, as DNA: TGTGCCAGCTCAAACAGGGGGACCTCCTACGAGCAGTACTTC. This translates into CASSNRGTSYEQYF.